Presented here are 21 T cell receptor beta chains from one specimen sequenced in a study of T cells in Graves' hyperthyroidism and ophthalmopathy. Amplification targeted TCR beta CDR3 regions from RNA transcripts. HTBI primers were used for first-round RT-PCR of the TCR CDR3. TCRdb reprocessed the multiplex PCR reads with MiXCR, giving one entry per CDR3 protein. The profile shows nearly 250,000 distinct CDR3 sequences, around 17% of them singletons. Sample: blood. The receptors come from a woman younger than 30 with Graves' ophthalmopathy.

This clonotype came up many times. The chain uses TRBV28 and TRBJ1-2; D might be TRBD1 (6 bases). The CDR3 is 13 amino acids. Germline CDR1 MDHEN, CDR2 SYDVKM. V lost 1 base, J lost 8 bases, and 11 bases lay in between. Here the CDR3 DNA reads TGTGCCAGCAGTTTATCGGGGGCGGAAGGCTACACCTTC. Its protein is CASSLSGAEGYTF.

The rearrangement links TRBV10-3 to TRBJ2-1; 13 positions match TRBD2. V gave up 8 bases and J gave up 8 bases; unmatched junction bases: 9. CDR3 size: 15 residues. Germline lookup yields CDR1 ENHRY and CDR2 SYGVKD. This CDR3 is CAIQGLAGDRDEQFF. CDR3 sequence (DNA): TGTGCCATCCAAGGACTAGCGGGAGATAGGGATGAGCAGTTCTTC.

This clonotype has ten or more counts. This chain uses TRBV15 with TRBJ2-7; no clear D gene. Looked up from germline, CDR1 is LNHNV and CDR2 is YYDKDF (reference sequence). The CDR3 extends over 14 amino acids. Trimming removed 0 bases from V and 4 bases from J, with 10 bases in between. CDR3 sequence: CATSRDLKAYEQYF. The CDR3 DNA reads TGTGCCACCAGCAGAGATTTAAAGGCTTACGAGCAGTACTTC.

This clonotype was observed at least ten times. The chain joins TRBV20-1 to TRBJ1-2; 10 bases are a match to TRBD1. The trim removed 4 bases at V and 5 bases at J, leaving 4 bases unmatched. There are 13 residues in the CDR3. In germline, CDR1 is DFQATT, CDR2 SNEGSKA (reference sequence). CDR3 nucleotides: TGCAGTGCTATTCCGGACAGGGGGTATGGCTACACCTTC. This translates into CSAIPDRGYGYTF.

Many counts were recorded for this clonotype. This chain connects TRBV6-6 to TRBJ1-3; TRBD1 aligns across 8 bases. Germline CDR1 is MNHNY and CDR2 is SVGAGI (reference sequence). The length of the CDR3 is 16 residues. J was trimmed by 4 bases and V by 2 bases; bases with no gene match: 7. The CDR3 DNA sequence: TGTGCCAGCAGTTACCGGGACAGGCGCCCCGGAAACACCATATATTTT. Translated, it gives CASSYRDRRPGNTIYF.

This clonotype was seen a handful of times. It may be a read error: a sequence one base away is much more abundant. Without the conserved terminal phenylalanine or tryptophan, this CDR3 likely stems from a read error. The CDR3 is CASSSIVAAYEQYL. The CDR3 DNA follows: TGTGCCAGCAGCTCAATTGTGGCAGCCTACGAGCAGTACCTC. V usage is TRBV7-8 and J usage is TRBJ2-7; the D is unclear. The germline gives CDR1 SGHVS, CDR2 FQNEAQ. V was pared by 4 bases and J by 2 bases, with 12 bases between. The CDR3 spans 14 residues.

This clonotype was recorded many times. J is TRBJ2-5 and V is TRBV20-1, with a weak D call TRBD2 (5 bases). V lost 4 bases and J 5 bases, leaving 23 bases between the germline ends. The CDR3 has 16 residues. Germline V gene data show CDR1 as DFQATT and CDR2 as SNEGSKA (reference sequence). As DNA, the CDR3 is TGCAGTGCTACCCCACCCCGGACGGGAACCGGGGAGACCCAGTACTTC. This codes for CSATPPRTGTGETQYF.

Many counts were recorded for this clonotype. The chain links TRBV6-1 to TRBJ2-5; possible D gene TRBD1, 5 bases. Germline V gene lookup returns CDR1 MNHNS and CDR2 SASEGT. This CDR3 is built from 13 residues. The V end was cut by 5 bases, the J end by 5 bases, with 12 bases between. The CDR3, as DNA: TGTGCCAGCAGTAGAGACAGACGGGAGACCCAGTACTTC. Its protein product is CASSRDRRETQYF.

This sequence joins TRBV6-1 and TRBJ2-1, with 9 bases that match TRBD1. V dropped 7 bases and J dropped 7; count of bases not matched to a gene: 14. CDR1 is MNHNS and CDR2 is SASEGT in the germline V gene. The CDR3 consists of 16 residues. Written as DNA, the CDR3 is TGTGCCAGCACCCGGGGTGGTCGGGGACAGGGTAATGAGCAGTTCTTC. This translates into CASTRGGRGQGNEQFF.

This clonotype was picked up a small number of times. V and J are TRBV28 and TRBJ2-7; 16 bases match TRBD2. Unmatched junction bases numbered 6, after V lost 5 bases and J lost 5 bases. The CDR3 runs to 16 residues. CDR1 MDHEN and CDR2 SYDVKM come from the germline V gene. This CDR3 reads CASSPTGTSGGDEQYF. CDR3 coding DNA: TGTGCCAGCAGTCCGACCGGGACTAGCGGGGGGGACGAGCAGTACTTC.

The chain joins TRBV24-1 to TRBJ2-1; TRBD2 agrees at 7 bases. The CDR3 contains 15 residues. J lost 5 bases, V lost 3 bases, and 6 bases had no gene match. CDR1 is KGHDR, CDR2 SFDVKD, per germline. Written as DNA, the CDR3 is TGTGCCACCAGTGATACCAGCGGGGTAAACAATGAGCAGTTCTTC. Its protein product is CATSDTSGVNNEQFF.

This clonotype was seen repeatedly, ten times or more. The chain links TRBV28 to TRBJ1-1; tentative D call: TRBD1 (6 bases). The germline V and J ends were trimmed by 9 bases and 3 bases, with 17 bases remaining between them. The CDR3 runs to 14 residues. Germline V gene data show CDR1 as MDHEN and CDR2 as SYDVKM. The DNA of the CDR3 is TGTGCCAGTTTTCCACAGGGATACGACACTGAAGCTTTCTTT. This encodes CASFPQGYDTEAFF. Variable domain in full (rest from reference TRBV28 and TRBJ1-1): DVKVTQSSRYLVKRTGEKVFLECVQDMDHENMFWYRQDPGLGLRLIYFSYDVKMKEKGDIPEGYSVSREKKERFSLILESASTNQTSMYLCASFPQGYDTEAFFGQGTRLTVV.

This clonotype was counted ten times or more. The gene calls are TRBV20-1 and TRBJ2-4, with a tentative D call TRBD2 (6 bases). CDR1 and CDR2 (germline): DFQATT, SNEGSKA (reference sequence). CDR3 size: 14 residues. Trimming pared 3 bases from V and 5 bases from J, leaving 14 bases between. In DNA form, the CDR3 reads TGCAGTGCTAGGCCCCTAGCGAGGGAAAACATTCAGTACTTC. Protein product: CSARPLARENIQYF.

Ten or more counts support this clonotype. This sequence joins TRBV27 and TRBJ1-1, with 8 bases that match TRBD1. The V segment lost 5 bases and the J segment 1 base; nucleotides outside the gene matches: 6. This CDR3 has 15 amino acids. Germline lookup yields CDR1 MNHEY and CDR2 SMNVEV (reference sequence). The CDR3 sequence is CASSLTDRGNTEAFF. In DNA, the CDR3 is TGTGCCAGCAGTCTAACCGACAGGGGGAACACTGAAGCTTTCTTT.

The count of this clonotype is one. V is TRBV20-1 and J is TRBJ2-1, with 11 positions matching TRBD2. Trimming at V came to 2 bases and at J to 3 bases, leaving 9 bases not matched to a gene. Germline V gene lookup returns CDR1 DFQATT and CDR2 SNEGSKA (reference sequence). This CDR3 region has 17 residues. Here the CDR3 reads CSARSTSGRLRYNEQFF. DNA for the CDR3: TGCAGTGCTAGATCTACTAGCGGGAGACTACGCTACAATGAGCAGTTCTTC.

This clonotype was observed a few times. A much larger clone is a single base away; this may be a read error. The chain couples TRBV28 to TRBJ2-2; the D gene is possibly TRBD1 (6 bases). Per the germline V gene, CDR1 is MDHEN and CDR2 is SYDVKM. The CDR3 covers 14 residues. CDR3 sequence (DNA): TGTGCCAGCAACCCAGGGACAACCACCGGGGATCTGTTTTTT. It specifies CASNPGTTTGDLFF.

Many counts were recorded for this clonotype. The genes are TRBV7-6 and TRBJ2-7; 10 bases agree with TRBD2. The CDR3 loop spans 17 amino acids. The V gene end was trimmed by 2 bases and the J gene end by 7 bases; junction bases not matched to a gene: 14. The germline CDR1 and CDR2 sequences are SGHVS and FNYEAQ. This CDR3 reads CASSLLPASGRWWEQYF. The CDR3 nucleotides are TGTGCCAGCAGCTTATTACCGGCTAGCGGGAGATGGTGGGAGCAGTACTTC.

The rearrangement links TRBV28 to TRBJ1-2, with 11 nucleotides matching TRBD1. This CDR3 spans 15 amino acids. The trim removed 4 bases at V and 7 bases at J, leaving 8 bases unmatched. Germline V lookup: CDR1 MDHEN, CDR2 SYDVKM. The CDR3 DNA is TGTGCCAGCAGTTCTCTCGGGACAGGGGGATTTGGCTACACCTTC. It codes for CASSSLGTGGFGYTF.

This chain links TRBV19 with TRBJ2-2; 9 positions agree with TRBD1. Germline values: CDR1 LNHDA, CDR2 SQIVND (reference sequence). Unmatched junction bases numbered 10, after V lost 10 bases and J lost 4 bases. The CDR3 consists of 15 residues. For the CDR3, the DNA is TGTGCCACCTGGGACCGACAGGGGGGCACCGGGGAGCTGTTTTTT. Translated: CATWDRQGGTGELFF.

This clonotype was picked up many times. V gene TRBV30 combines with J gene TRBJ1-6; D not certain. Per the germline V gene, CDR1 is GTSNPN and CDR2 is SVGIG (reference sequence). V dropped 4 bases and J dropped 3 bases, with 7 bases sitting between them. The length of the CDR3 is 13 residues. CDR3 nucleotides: TGTGCCTGGAAACGGGACTATAATTCACCCCTCCACTTT. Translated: CAWKRDYNSPLHF.

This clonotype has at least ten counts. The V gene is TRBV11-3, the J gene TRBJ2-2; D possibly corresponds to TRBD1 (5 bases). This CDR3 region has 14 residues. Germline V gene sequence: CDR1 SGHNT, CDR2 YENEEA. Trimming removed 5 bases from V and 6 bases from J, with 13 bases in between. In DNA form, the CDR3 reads TGTGCCAGCAGCACTCGCACAGGAGCCGGGGAGCTGTTTTTT. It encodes CASSTRTGAGELFF.